Listed below are T cell receptor beta chains from one sample, sequenced in a study of immune evolution from preneoplasia to lung adenocarcinoma. Some clones are missing from TCRdb's copy, which holds only in-frame ones; the method was immunoSEQ multiplex PCR. Of under 3,000 clones detected, approximately 80% appear once; the ten largest clones hold 15% to 20%. The source material was FFPE adjacent normal lung tissue. These TCRs come from a person aged 65-85 years with lung adenocarcinoma. CDR3s include the opening cysteine and the closing phenylalanine or tryptophan. D genes are given only for firm matches. Some rows have no size entry. The others give once, few or many, or a class for an expanded clone.

v_call: TRBV4-1
d_call: TRBD2
clone_size: .
j_call: TRBJ2-1
cdr3_aa: CASSQDRRESSYNEQFF
cdr3_nt: TGCGCCAGCAGCCAAGATAGGCGGGAGAGCTCCTACAATGAGCAGTTCTTC

v_call: TRBV29-1
d_call: TRBD2
clone_size: .
j_call: TRBJ2-5
cdr3_aa: CSVGLLAEETQYF
cdr3_nt: TGCAGCGTTGGTCTCCTAGCGGAAGAGACCCAGTACTTC

v_call: TRBV7-9
d_call: TRBD1
clone_size: large
j_call: TRBJ2-4
cdr3_aa: CASSPTGGTKNIQYF
cdr3_nt: TGTGCCAGCAGCCCGACAGGGGGGACGAAAAACATTCAGTACTTC

v_call: TRBV5-1
d_call: TRBD1
clone_size: .
j_call: TRBJ1-4
cdr3_aa: CASSRRDRISAEKLFF
cdr3_nt: TGCGCCAGCAGCCGCCGGGACAGGATATCAGCTGAAAAACTGTTTTTT

v_call: TRBV6-1
d_call: .
clone_size: few
j_call: TRBJ1-3
cdr3_aa: CASSGRSGNTIYF
cdr3_nt: TGTGCCAGCAGTGGCAGATCTGGAAACACCATATATTTT

v_call: TRBV29-1
d_call: .
clone_size: .
j_call: TRBJ2-5
cdr3_aa: CSAQIVHQETQYF
cdr3_nt: TGCAGCGCTCAAATCGTGCATCAAGAGACCCAGTACTTC

v_call: TRBV30
d_call: .
clone_size: .
j_call: TRBJ2-3
cdr3_aa: CAWSPLEVGNTGDTQYF
cdr3_nt: TGTGCCTGGAGTCCTTTGGAGGTGGGGAATACAGGCGATACGCAGTATTTT

v_call: TRBV29-1
d_call: TRBD1
clone_size: .
j_call: TRBJ1-2
cdr3_aa: CSVEVWDRGEYGYTF
cdr3_nt: TGCAGCGTTGAAGTGTGGGACAGGGGAGAATATGGCTACACCTTC

v_call: TRBV6-1
d_call: .
clone_size: .
j_call: TRBJ2-1
cdr3_aa: CATGWGPYNEQFF
cdr3_nt: TGTGCCACCGGTTGGGGGCCCTACAATGAGCAGTTCTTC

v_call: TRBV11-2
d_call: .
clone_size: .
j_call: TRBJ2-3
cdr3_aa: CASSFSRSRGRTDTQYF
cdr3_nt: TGTGCCAGCAGCTTTAGTCGGTCCAGGGGAAGGACAGATACGCAGTATTTT

v_call: TRBV4-1
d_call: .
clone_size: large
j_call: TRBJ2-5
cdr3_aa: CASSQGGQETQYF
cdr3_nt: TGCGCCAGCAGCCAAGGGGGCCAAGAGACCCAGTACTTC

v_call: TRBV6-6
d_call: TRBD2
clone_size: .
j_call: TRBJ2-7
cdr3_aa: CASSSSGTPVEQYF
cdr3_nt: TGTGCCAGCAGTTCTAGCGGGACCCCCGTAGAGCAGTACTTC

v_call: TRBV6-6
d_call: .
clone_size: .
j_call: TRBJ2-1
cdr3_aa: CASSLEGDEYNEQFF
cdr3_nt: TGTGCCAGCAGTTTGGAAGGGGATGAGTACAATGAGCAGTTCTTC

v_call: TRBV20-1
d_call: .
clone_size: once
j_call: TRBJ2-5
cdr3_aa: CSASGAETQYF
cdr3_nt: TGCAGTGCTAGCGGCGCGGAGACCCAGTACTTC

v_call: TRBV5-1
d_call: .
clone_size: .
j_call: TRBJ2-1
cdr3_aa: CASSRGGGDSNEQFF
cdr3_nt: TGCGCCAGCAGCCGGGGAGGGGGCGATTCTAATGAGCAGTTCTTC

v_call: TRBV5-6
d_call: .
clone_size: .
j_call: TRBJ2-6
cdr3_aa: CASSLGGGWGANVLTF
cdr3_nt: TGTGCCAGCAGCTTGGGTGGGGGATGGGGGGCCAACGTCCTGACTTTC

v_call: TRBV2
d_call: TRBD1
clone_size: .
j_call: TRBJ2-5
cdr3_aa: CASRLDRGGETQYF
cdr3_nt: TGTGCCAGCAGATTAGACAGGGGAGGAGAGACCCAGTACTTC

v_call: TRBV9
d_call: .
clone_size: .
j_call: TRBJ2-2
cdr3_aa: CASSVGADSTGELFF
cdr3_nt: TGTGCCAGCAGCGTGGGGGCGGATAGCACCGGGGAGCTGTTTTTT

v_call: TRBV4-2
d_call: TRBD2
clone_size: .
j_call: TRBJ2-1
cdr3_aa: CASSQETAGVYNEQFF
cdr3_nt: TGTGCCAGCAGCCAAGAAACAGCGGGGGTTTACAATGAGCAGTTCTTC

v_call: TRBV5-1
d_call: TRBD1
clone_size: .
j_call: TRBJ2-7
cdr3_aa: CASSDDWTGGEQYF
cdr3_nt: TGCGCCAGCAGCGATGATTGGACAGGGGGGGAGCAGTACTTC

v_call: TRBV5-1
d_call: .
clone_size: few
j_call: TRBJ2-1
cdr3_aa: CASSLVWDPPPDEQFF
cdr3_nt: TGCGCCAGCAGCTTGGTTTGGGACCCGCCCCCAGATGAGCAGTTCTTC

v_call: TRBV4-1
d_call: TRBD2
clone_size: .
j_call: TRBJ2-1
cdr3_aa: CASSLTSGTYNEQFF
cdr3_nt: TGCGCCAGCAGCTTAACTAGCGGGACGTACAATGAGCAGTTCTTC

v_call: TRBV5-4
d_call: .
clone_size: .
j_call: TRBJ2-7
cdr3_aa: CASSSPAGNYEQYF
cdr3_nt: TGTGCCAGCAGCTCTCCCGCAGGGAACTACGAGCAGTACTTC

v_call: TRBV5-1
d_call: TRBD1
clone_size: .
j_call: TRBJ2-7
cdr3_aa: CASSLDRAAYEQYF
cdr3_nt: TGCGCCAGTAGCTTGGACAGGGCCGCCTACGAGCAGTACTTC

v_call: TRBV29-1
d_call: .
clone_size: once
j_call: TRBJ1-1
cdr3_aa: CSVGEGGNTEAFF
cdr3_nt: TGCAGCGTTGGTGAAGGGGGGAACACTGAAGCTTTCTTT

v_call: TRBV13
d_call: .
clone_size: .
j_call: TRBJ2-7
cdr3_aa: CASSLAGAGSYEQYF
cdr3_nt: TGTGCCAGCAGCTTAGCCGGGGCAGGGTCCTACGAGCAGTACTTC

v_call: TRBV2
d_call: .
clone_size: .
j_call: TRBJ1-5
cdr3_aa: CASNVDGNQPQHF
cdr3_nt: TGTGCCAGCAATGTGGACGGGAATCAGCCCCAGCATTTT

v_call: TRBV5-6
d_call: .
clone_size: few
j_call: TRBJ2-5
cdr3_aa: CASSTGPQQYF
cdr3_nt: TGTGCCAGCAGCACGGGACCCCAGCAGTACTTC

v_call: TRBV30
d_call: TRBD1
clone_size: .
j_call: TRBJ2-7
cdr3_aa: CAWSVQGRTSEQYF
cdr3_nt: TGTGCCTGGAGTGTACAGGGGCGCACGAGCGAGCAGTACTTC

v_call: TRBV30
d_call: TRBD1
clone_size: .
j_call: TRBJ2-7
cdr3_aa: CAWSVLQGPYEQYF
cdr3_nt: TGTGCCTGGAGTGTACTACAGGGGCCCTACGAGCAGTACTTC

v_call: TRBV4-1
d_call: .
clone_size: .
j_call: TRBJ2-1
cdr3_aa: CASSQVPGPSSYNEQFF
cdr3_nt: TGCGCCAGCAGCCAAGTTCCCGGGCCAAGCTCCTACAATGAGCAGTTCTTC

v_call: TRBV28
d_call: TRBD2
clone_size: once
j_call: TRBJ2-7
cdr3_aa: CASSLGGTSGREQYF
cdr3_nt: TGTGCCAGCAGTTTAGGCGGGACTAGCGGGAGGGAGCAGTACTTC

v_call: TRBV13
d_call: .
clone_size: .
j_call: TRBJ2-7
cdr3_aa: CASSLGADESSYEQYF
cdr3_nt: TGTGCCAGCAGCTTAGGCGCAGACGAAAGCTCCTACGAGCAGTACTTC

v_call: TRBV6-1
d_call: .
clone_size: few
j_call: TRBJ1-1
cdr3_aa: CASSEVFRGTEAFF
cdr3_nt: TGTGCCAGCAGTGAAGTGTTTAGAGGGACTGAAGCTTTCTTT

v_call: TRBV19
d_call: .
clone_size: few
j_call: TRBJ1-3
cdr3_aa: CASSTTALSGNTIYF
cdr3_nt: TGTGCCAGTAGTACCACAGCACTCTCTGGAAACACCATATATTTT

v_call: TRBV7-9
d_call: .
clone_size: .
j_call: TRBJ2-3
cdr3_aa: CASSLVGGTQYF
cdr3_nt: TGTGCCAGCAGCCTAGTCGGAGGTACGCAGTATTTT

v_call: TRBV5-6
d_call: TRBD1
clone_size: .
j_call: TRBJ2-3
cdr3_aa: CASSLGDRGTDTQYF
cdr3_nt: TGTGCCAGCAGCTTGGGGGACAGGGGAACAGATACGCAGTATTTT

v_call: TRBV19
d_call: TRBD1
clone_size: .
j_call: TRBJ1-2
cdr3_aa: CASTVDRGRHGYTF
cdr3_nt: TGTGCCAGTACCGTGGACAGGGGGAGACATGGCTACACCTTC

v_call: TRBV4-1
d_call: .
clone_size: once
j_call: TRBJ2-7
cdr3_aa: CASSQDWQGSYEQYF
cdr3_nt: TGCGCCAGCAGCCAAGATTGGCAGGGCTCCTACGAGCAGTACTTC

v_call: TRBV11-3
d_call: .
clone_size: .
j_call: TRBJ2-2
cdr3_aa: CASSSRGSGELFF
cdr3_nt: TGTGCCAGCAGCTCACGGGGTTCCGGGGAGCTGTTTTTT

v_call: TRBV25-1
d_call: .
clone_size: .
j_call: TRBJ2-7
cdr3_aa: CASSPQVGNEQYF
cdr3_nt: TGTGCCAGCAGTCCCCAAGTGGGTAACGAGCAGTACTTC

v_call: TRBV7-2
d_call: .
clone_size: .
j_call: TRBJ1-5
cdr3_aa: CASSPDSQPQHF
cdr3_nt: TGTGCCAGCAGCCCGGACAGTCAGCCCCAGCATTTT

v_call: TRBV6-1
d_call: TRBD1
clone_size: .
j_call: TRBJ2-7
cdr3_aa: CASIRDRSSYEQYF
cdr3_nt: TGTGCCAGCATTCGGGACAGGAGCTCCTACGAGCAGTACTTC

v_call: TRBV7-2
d_call: .
clone_size: .
j_call: TRBJ2-7
cdr3_aa: CASSLEGLQGYEQYF
cdr3_nt: TGTGCCAGCAGCTTAGAGGGTTTACAGGGCTACGAGCAGTACTTC

v_call: TRBV11-3
d_call: .
clone_size: .
j_call: TRBJ2-7
cdr3_aa: CASSLDRVNEQYF
cdr3_nt: TGTGCCAGCAGCTTAGACAGGGTGAACGAGCAGTACTTC

v_call: TRBV29-1
d_call: TRBD2
clone_size: once
j_call: TRBJ2-1
cdr3_aa: CSVRSSGRVQFF
cdr3_nt: TGCAGCGTTCGGTCTAGCGGGAGAGTGCAGTTCTTC

v_call: TRBV29-1
d_call: .
clone_size: .
j_call: TRBJ2-1
cdr3_aa: CSFGTGRNEQFF
cdr3_nt: TGCAGCTTCGGGACTGGGCGCAATGAGCAGTTCTTC

v_call: TRBV11-3
d_call: TRBD2
clone_size: once
j_call: TRBJ2-5
cdr3_aa: CASSYTSGSWQETQYF
cdr3_nt: TGTGCCAGCAGCTATACTAGCGGGAGTTGGCAAGAGACCCAGTACTTC

v_call: TRBV28
d_call: .
clone_size: .
j_call: TRBJ2-6
cdr3_aa: CASTPGQSSGANVLTF
cdr3_nt: TGTGCCAGCACGCCTGGACAGTCCTCTGGGGCCAACGTCCTGACTTTC

v_call: TRBV29-1
d_call: TRBD2
clone_size: .
j_call: TRBJ2-3
cdr3_aa: CSVTSGLAPDTQYF
cdr3_nt: TGCAGCGTGACCTCGGGACTAGCTCCCGATACGCAGTATTTT

v_call: TRBV27
d_call: .
clone_size: .
j_call: TRBJ1-3
cdr3_aa: CASSFRSGNTIYF
cdr3_nt: TGTGCCAGCAGTTTCCGGTCTGGAAACACCATATATTTT

v_call: TRBV28
d_call: TRBD2
clone_size: .
j_call: TRBJ2-5
cdr3_aa: CASSSGLAGEETQYF
cdr3_nt: TGTGCCAGCAGTTCCGGACTAGCGGGAGAAGAGACCCAGTACTTC

v_call: TRBV5-1
d_call: TRBD2
clone_size: .
j_call: TRBJ2-7
cdr3_aa: CASSLGLADYEQYF
cdr3_nt: TGCGCCAGCAGCTTGGGACTAGCGGATTACGAGCAGTACTTC

v_call: TRBV29-1
d_call: .
clone_size: .
j_call: TRBJ1-4
cdr3_aa: CSVPGTGGEKLFF
cdr3_nt: TGCAGCGTGCCCGGGACGGGGGGTGAAAAACTGTTTTTT

v_call: TRBV6-6
d_call: .
clone_size: few
j_call: TRBJ2-7
cdr3_aa: CASKGEGEQYF
cdr3_nt: TGTGCCAGCAAAGGCGAGGGCGAGCAGTACTTC